This T cell receptor (beta chain) was found in a study of blood T cell repertoires in COVID-19. With 4 bases removed from V and 2 bases from J, the gap between germline ends came to 14 bases. Germline V CDR1 and CDR2: SGHRS, YFSETQ. This CDR3 comprises 15 residues. TCRdb keeps only in-frame clones here, not all; method: immunoSEQ multiplex PCR. The top ten hold 4% to 6% of the sample, which has over 90,000 clones, 90% seen once. Sequences were obtained from peripheral blood. This receptor was taken from a middle-aged man with acute or convalescent COVID-19. The V and J genes are TRBV5-1 and TRBJ2-3; D may be TRBD1 (5 bases). The CDR3: CASSRTDKDTDTQYF. CDR3 in DNA: TGCGCCAGCAGCCGGACGGACAAAGACACAGATACGCAGTATTTT. Drawing the rest from reference TRBV5-1 and TRBJ2-3, the complete variable domain is KAGVTQTPRYLIKTRGQQVTLSCSPISGHRSVSWYQQTPGQGLQFLFEYFSETQRNKGNFPGRFSGRQFSNSRSEMNVSTLELGDSALYLCASSRTDKDTDTQYFGPGTRLTVL.